This TCR beta chain was profiled in a study of tumor and adjacent non-tumor tissue in lung cancer. No cell sorting was done before RNA was extracted from the tissue. Three rounds of nested PCR, following a modified ARM-PCR protocol, produced the TCRbeta library. TCRdb called the multiplex PCR reads again in MiXCR, with one record for every CDR3 protein. The sample lists about 200,000 distinct CDR3 sequences, approximately 74% seen once, with 20% to 25% in the top ten. V gave up 1 base and J gave up 8 bases, with 17 bases separating them. The CDR3 contains 14 residues. In germline, CDR1 is DFQATT, CDR2 SNEGSKA (reference sequence).

Sequenced material: lung tumor tissue. This rearrangement joins TRBV20-1 to TRBJ1-2, with D perhaps TRBD1 (6 bases). The clonotype originates from a man aged 55 to 70 with non-small cell lung cancer. For the CDR3, the DNA is TGCAGTGCTAGAGGTTGGGACAACCCTATGGGCTACACCTTC. This sequence encodes CSARGWDNPMGYTF.